Sequencing of this TCR beta chain was carried out in a study of graft-versus-host responses after intestinal transplantation. About the research overall: Once they had received anti-thymocyte globulin induction, all recipients took tacrolimus and steroids for roughly three years. Broader study findings: Investigators detected GvH clones in recipient marrow, with some emerging earlier in ileum or blood. Circulating GvH clones peaking coincided with falling HvG clones soon after transplant.

Worth noting for this clone: Its antigen remains unidentified.

Some clones are missing from TCRdb's copy, which holds only in-frame ones; the method was immunoSEQ multiplex PCR. The sample includes some 70,000 clones, just under 95% seen only once; the top ten take 6.5% to 8.5%. Germline lookup yields CDR1 PRHDT and CDR2 FYEKMQ (reference sequence). The length of the CDR3 is 16 residues. V lost 5 bases to trimming and J lost 7 bases; unmatched junction nucleotides: 11. Specimen: bone marrow, collected almost 750 days after intestinal transplantation. The chain has TRBV13 and TRBJ2-1, with TRBD2 matching 10 bases. This clonotype was sampled from a human patient who received an intestinal transplant, so some T cells may come from the graft donor. CDR3: CASSALAGEGSNEQFF. DNA for the CDR3: TGTGCCAGCAGCGCCCTAGCGGGAGAGGGTTCAAATGAGCAGTTCTTC.